This T cell receptor (beta chain) derives from a study of human T cells and chemical hapten exposure. Study in general: Scalp application of diphenylcyclopropenone was performed weekly in patients across the entire roughly 24-week study. Variation in per-sample TCR yields came mainly from small pooled library volume differences. Study-level findings and limits: It was expanded TCRs that formed significantly more large CDR3 similarity clusters than controls did.

Authors' data handling: Ranging from roughly 20,000 to 690,600, TCR counts per sample had a median value of around 94,000. TCRdb reanalysed the RACE reads using MiXCR and keeps one entry per CDR3 protein. The V and J calls here are based on TCRdb, not the publication. The sample has tens of thousands of distinct CDR3 sequences, 10% to 15% seen once. Time point reported: patch test 3, about 24 weeks after DPC sensitization. Indicated treatment: therapeutic diphenylcyclopropenone sensitization with weekly scalp DPC. This clonotype has ten or more counts. The antigen is undetermined. This TCR was sampled from a woman between 45 and 60 years old with alopecia areata. Some clones in this sample may be carry-over from other donors' samples. The sample consisted of whole blood, taken in connection with sensitization to the hapten diphenylcyclopropenone (DPC).

In DNA, the CDR3 is TGTGCCAGCAGCCAGAGCGGGAGGCCGAACACTGAAGCTTTCTTT. This codes for CASSQSGRPNTEAFF. This chain links TRBV12-3 or TRBV12-4 with TRBJ1-1; D is ambiguous. The CDR3 totals 15 residues. V lost 6 bases and J 1 base, leaving 15 bases between the germline ends.